The source of this T cell receptor (beta chain) is a study of T cell responses to AZD1222 COVID-19 vaccine. As regards this clone: The antigen is not known.

This table comes from immunoSEQ multiplex PCR, and its TCRdb copy is limited to in-frame clones, with some not included. This table holds more than 80,000 clones, approximately 91% found once. Trimming removed 0 bases from V and 5 bases from J, with 5 bases in between. There are 12 residues in the CDR3. CDR1 SEHNR and CDR2 FQNEAQ come from the germline V gene (reference sequence). General study results and limits: Seropositive at baseline were only a handful of AZD1222 recipients.

This TCR came from an adult in good health. V usage is TRBV7-9 and J usage is TRBJ2-7, with D uncertain. Sample: peripheral blood, taken on day 0 of AZD1222 vaccination. The CDR3 protein is CASSLAPHEQYF. CDR3 nucleotides: TGTGCCAGCAGCTTAGCGCCCCACGAGCAGTACTTC.